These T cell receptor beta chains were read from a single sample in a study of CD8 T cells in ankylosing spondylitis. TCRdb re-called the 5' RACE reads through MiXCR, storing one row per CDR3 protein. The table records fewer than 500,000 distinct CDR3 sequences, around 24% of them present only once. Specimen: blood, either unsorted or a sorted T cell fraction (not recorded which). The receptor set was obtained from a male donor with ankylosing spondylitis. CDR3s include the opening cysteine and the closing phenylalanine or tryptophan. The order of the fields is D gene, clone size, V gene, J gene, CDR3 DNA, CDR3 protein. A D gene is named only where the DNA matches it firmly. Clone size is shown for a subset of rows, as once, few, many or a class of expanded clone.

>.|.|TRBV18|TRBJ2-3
TGTGCCAGCTCACCGGGGATAAGGGGAGATACGCAGTATTTT
CASSPGIRGDTQYF
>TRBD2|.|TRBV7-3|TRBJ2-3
TGTGCCAGCAGCCTGGGCGGCGGGAGGGGGCCGAATACGCAGTATTTT
CASSLGGGRGPNTQYF
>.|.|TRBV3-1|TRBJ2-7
TGTGCCAGCAGCCAGTTCTCCTACGAGCAGTACTTC
CASSQFSYEQYF
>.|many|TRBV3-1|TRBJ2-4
TGTGCCAGCAGCCAAGAAGTTGTGGCCACGTTTCAGTACTTC
CASSQEVVATFQYF
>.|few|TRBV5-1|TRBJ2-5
TGCGCCAGCAGCTTGAGAGTCAGGGGTGCAGAGACCCAGTACTTC
CASSLRVRGAETQYF
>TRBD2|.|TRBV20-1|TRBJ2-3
TGCAGTGCCACCCGGGTTGGAGAGGGAGGGACAGATACGCAGTATTTT
CSATRVGEGGTDTQYF
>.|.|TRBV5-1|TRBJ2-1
TGCGCCAGCAGCTTGGCCGGAAGCGGGAGACAGGGCAATGAGCAGTTCTTC
CASSLAGSGRQGNEQFF
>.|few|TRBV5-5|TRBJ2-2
TGTGCCAGCAGCCCGACTGTCGCCGGGGAGCTGTTTTTT
CASSPTVAGELFF
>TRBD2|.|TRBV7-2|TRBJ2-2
TGTGCCAGCAGCTTACCTACGACTAGCTGGATGTTGTCCACCGGGGAGCTGTTTTTT
CASSLPTTSWMLSTGELFF
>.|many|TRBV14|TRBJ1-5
TGTGCCAGCAGCCAAGGGGGGGATCAGCCCCAGCATTTT
CASSQGGDQPQHF
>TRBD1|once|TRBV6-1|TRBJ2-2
TGTGCCAGCCGGGACAGGGCGGACACCGGGGAGCTGTTTTTT
CASRDRADTGELFF
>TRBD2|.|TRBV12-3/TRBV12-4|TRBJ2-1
TGTGCCAGCAGCCCCTCGGGAGGCAGTAATGAGCAGTTCTTC
CASSPSGGSNEQFF
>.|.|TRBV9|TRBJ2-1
TGTGCCAGCAGCCCAGGGGGAGCGGGAAGAGATGAGCAGTTCTTC
CASSPGGAGRDEQFF
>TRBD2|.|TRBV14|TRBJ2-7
TGTGCCAGCGGGCAGCTAGCGGGAGGCCGCTCCTACGAGCAGTACTTC
CASGQLAGGRSYEQYF
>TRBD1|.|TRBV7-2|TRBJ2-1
TGTGCCAGCAGCGTTAACAGGGGGCGTTGGAATGAGCAGTTCTTC
CASSVNRGRWNEQFF
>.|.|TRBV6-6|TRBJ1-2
TGTGCCAGCAGTTACAGGGAGTTTTATGGCTACACCTTC
CASSYREFYGYTF
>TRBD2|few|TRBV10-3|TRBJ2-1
TGTGCCATCAGCTCCGGGACTAGCGGGTACAATGAGCAGTTCTTC
CAISSGTSGYNEQFF
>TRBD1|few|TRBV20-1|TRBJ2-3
TGCAGTGCCCCGGACAGGGGCAACACAGATACGCAGTATTTT
CSAPDRGNTDTQYF
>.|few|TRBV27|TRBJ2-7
TGTGCCAGCAGTTTATATGGGACCGCAACCTACGAGCAGTACTTC
CASSLYGTATYEQYF
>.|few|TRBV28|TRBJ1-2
TGTGCCAGCAGTTTGGAGGGATCCCCATACTATGGCTACACCTTC
CASSLEGSPYYGYTF
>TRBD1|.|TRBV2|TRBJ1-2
TGTGCCAGCAGCGACAGGGACTATGGCTACACCTTC
CASSDRDYGYTF
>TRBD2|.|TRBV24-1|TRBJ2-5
TGTGCCACCAGTGATTTGCAACTAGCGGGAGGTCACCAAGAGACCCAGTACTTC
CATSDLQLAGGHQETQYF
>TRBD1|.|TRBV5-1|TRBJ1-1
TGCGCCAGCAGCTTCTCAGGGACAGCGAACACTGAAGCTTTCTTT
CASSFSGTANTEAFF
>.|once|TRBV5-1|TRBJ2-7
TGCGCCAGCAGCTTGGTGCGGGGGCGTAACTACGAGCAGTACTTC
CASSLVRGRNYEQYF
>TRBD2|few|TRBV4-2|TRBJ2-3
TGTGCCAGCAGCCAGAGGGGGGTAGCGGGAGACTCTAGCACAGATACGCAGTATTTT
CASSQRGVAGDSSTDTQYF
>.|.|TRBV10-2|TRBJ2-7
TGCGCCAGCAAGGCAGGTCCCGGGTACGAGCAGTACTTC
CASKAGPGYEQYF
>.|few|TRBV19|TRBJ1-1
TGTGCCAGTAAGGGCGTACGGGCTTTCTTT
CASKGVRAFF
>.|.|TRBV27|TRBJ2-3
TGTGCCAGCAGTTTTCAGGGGTCGGTTGATACGCAGTATTTT
CASSFQGSVDTQYF
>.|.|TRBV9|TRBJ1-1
TGTGCCAGCAGCTTTACAGGAAACACTGAAGCTTTCTTT
CASSFTGNTEAFF
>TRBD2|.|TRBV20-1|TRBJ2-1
TGCAGTGCTAGAGATCAACGACTAGCGGGAGGCCTCCTTTCCTACAATGAGCAGTTCTTC
CSARDQRLAGGLLSYNEQFF
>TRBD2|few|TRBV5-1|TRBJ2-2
TGCGCCAGCGCCCAGGGACTAGCGAGGGGCACCGGGGAGCTGTTTTTT
CASAQGLARGTGELFF
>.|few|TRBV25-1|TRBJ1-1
TGTGCCACCCCACGGGGCAGGGCCCCTCGGACTGAAGCTTTCTTT
CATPRGRAPRTEAFF
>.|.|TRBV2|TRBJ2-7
TGTGCCAGCAGTAGGACAGAATACGAGCAGTACTTC
CASSRTEYEQYF
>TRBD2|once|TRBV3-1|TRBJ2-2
TGTGCCAGCAGACTAGCGGGGAGCGGGGAGCTGTTTTTT
CASRLAGSGELFF
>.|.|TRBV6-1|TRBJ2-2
TGTGCCAGCAGCTGGGACACCGCGAACACCGGGGAGCTGTTTTTT
CASSWDTANTGELFF
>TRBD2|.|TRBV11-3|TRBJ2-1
TGTGCCAGCAGCTTAGGTAGCGGGAACTACAATGAGCAGTTCTTC
CASSLGSGNYNEQFF
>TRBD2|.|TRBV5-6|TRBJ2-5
TGTGCCAGCAGCTCCCTAGCGGGAGATGAGACCCAGTACTTC
CASSSLAGDETQYF
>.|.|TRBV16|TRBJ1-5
TGTGCCAGCCAATGGGAACAGCCCCAGCATTTT
CASQWEQPQHF
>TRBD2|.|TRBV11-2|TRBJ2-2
TGTGCCAGCAGCCAGGGACTAGCGGCGAGGACCGGGGAGCTGTTTTTT
CASSQGLAARTGELFF
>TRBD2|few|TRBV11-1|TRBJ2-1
TGTGCCAGCAGCTTAGTACTAGCGGGAGGCAGCTCCTACAATGAGCAGTTCTTC
CASSLVLAGGSSYNEQFF
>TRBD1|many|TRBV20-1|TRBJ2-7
TGCAGTGCTAGAGCCCCTCGACAGGGGGGGAGTTACGAGCAGTACTTC
CSARAPRQGGSYEQYF
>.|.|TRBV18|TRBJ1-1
TGTGCCAGCTCTACAGCGAACACTGAAGCTTTCTTT
CASSTANTEAFF
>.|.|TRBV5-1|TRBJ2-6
TGCGCCAGCCTATCCACCACCTCTGGGGCCAACGTCCTGACTTTC
CASLSTTSGANVLTF
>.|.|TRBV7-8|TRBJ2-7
TGTGCCAGCAGCTTAGGTCTAAGGGGCTCCTACGAGCAGTACTTC
CASSLGLRGSYEQYF
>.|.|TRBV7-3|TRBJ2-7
TGTGCCAGCAGCGCCCGGGACGGATCCTACGAGCAGTACTTC
CASSARDGSYEQYF
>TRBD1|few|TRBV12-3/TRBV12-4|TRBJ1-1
TGTGCCAGCGGGAGCACAGGGGGCGCTTTTGCTTTCTTT
CASGSTGGAFAFF
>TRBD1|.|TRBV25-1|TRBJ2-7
TGTGCCAGCTCCCGGGACAGGGTGACCCCATACGAGCAGTACTTC
CASSRDRVTPYEQYF
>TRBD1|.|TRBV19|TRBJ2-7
TGTGCCAGTAGTATCGACAGGGCCTCGGCCCAGTACTTC
CASSIDRASAQYF
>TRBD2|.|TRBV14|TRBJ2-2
TGTGCCAGCAGCCCCGTCCTATTCGGCGTGGCTAGCGGGAGCGGGGAGCTGTTTTTT
CASSPVLFGVASGSGELFF
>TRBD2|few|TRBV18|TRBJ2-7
TGTGCCAGCTCACTCTACCGGACTAGCGGGGGTACCTACGAGCAGTACTTC
CASSLYRTSGGTYEQYF
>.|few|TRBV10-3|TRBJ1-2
TGTGCCATCAGTGGATACAGGTCTGGCTATGGCTACACCTTC
CAISGYRSGYGYTF
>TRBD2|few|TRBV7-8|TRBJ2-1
TGTGCCAGCAGCTTACCAGCGGGAGCCAATGAGCAGTTCTTC
CASSLPAGANEQFF
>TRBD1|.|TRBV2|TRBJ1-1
TGTGCCAGTTGCGTTTCAGGGGGCCGGACTGAAGCTTTCTTT
CASCVSGGRTEAFF
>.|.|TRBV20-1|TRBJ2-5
TGCAGTGCTAGAGACCTCCTAGGAGGGAAAGAGACCCAGTACTTC
CSARDLLGGKETQYF
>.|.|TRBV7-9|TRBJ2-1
TGTGCCAGCAGTTTTCTTATCGGATTAAACAATGAGCAGTTCTTC
CASSFLIGLNNEQFF
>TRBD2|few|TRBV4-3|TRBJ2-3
TGCGCCAGCAGCCGAGGACTAGCGGGAGAAGCAGATACGCAGTATTTT
CASSRGLAGEADTQYF